This T cell receptor (beta chain) is from a study of blood T cell repertoires in COVID-19. On the study more broadly: Italy, Spain and the United States were the sources of the convalescent and acute COVID-19 samples. T cells, B-cell-depleted T cells, or PBMCs provided the cDNA or gDNA that served as material.

With 5 bases clipped from V and 3 bases from J, the junction kept 14 bases outside the gene matches. This CDR3 comprises 18 residues. Germline CDR1 MNHEY, CDR2 SMNVEV (reference sequence). Methods used by the authors: Cell counts per sample came from amplifying reference gene primers. This table comes from immunoSEQ multiplex PCR, and its TCRdb copy is limited to in-frame clones, with some not included. V, J and clone size derive from that table, while D and trimming were established from the DNA sequence. The data contain roughly 110,000 clones, roughly 90% of them singletons. This chain connects TRBV27 to TRBJ1-2; 11 nucleotides align to TRBD1. The specimen was peripheral blood. The source is a man aged 35 to 55 with active or convalescent COVID-19. This CDR3 is CASSPTRDRGFWDYGYTF. In nucleotides, the CDR3 is TGTGCCAGCAGTCCCACCCGGGACAGGGGGTTTTGGGACTATGGCTACACCTTC.